This TCR beta chain was identified during a study of OX40 agonist ivuxolimab in advanced cancers. Whole-study context: The study enrolled dose-escalation patients with hepatocellular carcinoma, melanoma, renal cell or head and neck cancer. Prior therapy, whether anti-PD-1, anti-PD-L1 or anti-CTLA-4, was allowed, and under 50% had some.

Germline values: CDR1 SGHTA, CDR2 FQGNSA. V lost 5 bases, J lost 5 bases, and 5 bases stayed unmatched. The CDR3 spans 14 residues. The repertoire was sequenced with immunoSEQ multiplex PCR; TCRdb's copy has only in-frame clones and lacks some. The table has approximately 50,000 clones, over 80% seen once. This receptor was identified in an adult with an advanced solid tumor such as melanoma, head and neck, liver or kidney cancer. V and J are TRBV7-2 and TRBJ2-7; 11 nucleotides line up with TRBD1. The sample in question was CD4+ or CD8+ T cells sorted from blood, obtained in a trial of the OX40 agonist ivuxolimab. Here the CDR3 DNA reads TGTGCCAGCAGCCCGGACAGGGGGCTTGACGAGCAGTACTTC. Amino acid sequence: CASSPDRGLDEQYF. Full variable domain (remainder filled in from reference TRBV7-2 and TRBJ2-7): GAGVSQSPSNKVTEKGKDVELRCDPISGHTALYWYRQSLGQGLEFLIYFQGNSAPDKSGLPSDRFSAERTGGSVSTLTIQRTQQEDSAVYLCASSPDRGLDEQYFGPGTRLTVT.